The following is a T cell receptor (beta chain) sequence with its context. Antigen unknown. Just one base apart from a much larger clone, this may be a read error. The record originates from a study of identical twins. Study-wide results and limits: For monozygotic twins, models underestimated out-of-frame TCR alpha sharing. Twins shared out-of-frame alpha sequences with excess low generation probability.

Unique molecular identifiers were present on the cDNA, which also gained a universal primer site by template switching. TCRdb re-analysed the 5' RACE reads in MiXCR, keeping a single row per CDR3 protein. The sample has about 200,000 distinct CDR3 sequences; less than 9.5% are singletons. The CDR3 is 16 amino acids. V gave up 3 bases and J gave up 2 bases, with 14 bases separating them. The rearrangement uses TRBV12-3 or TRBV12-4 and TRBJ1-3; no clear D. The clonotype comes from a woman aged 18-35 years in good health. The sample taken for sequencing was memory (CD45RO+) T cells sorted from blood. DNA for the CDR3: TGTGCCAGCAGTTTGCGGAGGAATCCCCCTGGAAACACCATATATTTT. Translated, it gives CASSLRRNPPGNTIYF.